The next 4 T cell receptor beta chains were all read from a single sample in a study of T cell repertoires in cytomegalovirus infection. TCRdb recomputed calls from the reads with MiXCR, one row per CDR3 protein. The sample contains about 460,000 distinct CDR3 sequences, around 11% of which appear only once. The sequenced sample consisted of PBMCs. These receptors were collected from a human donor in good health (CMV status not recorded). Some clones in this sample may be carry-over from other donors' samples.

This clonotype occurred many times. The chain combines TRBV11-3 with TRBJ2-2; 7 bases fit TRBD2. The CDR3 consists of 16 residues. Trimming cost V 5 bases and J 4 bases; bases outside gene matches: 10. Germline V lookup: CDR1 SGHNT, CDR2 YENEEA. As DNA, the CDR3 is TGTGCCAGCAGCCTGGGTGGCCTAGCGGTCACCGGGGAGCTGTTTTTT. Protein: CASSLGGLAVTGELFF.

This clonotype has ten or more counts. The gene calls are TRBV24-1 and TRBJ1-5; unclear D gene. CDR1 and CDR2 (germline): KGHDR, SFDVKD. The CDR3 has 12 residues. Trimming took 4 bases from V and 4 from J, leaving 4 bases between them. The CDR3: CATSEQNQPQHF. The CDR3 coding sequence is TGTGCCACCAGTGAGCAGAATCAGCCCCAGCATTTT.

This clonotype was counted at least ten times. J is TRBJ1-2 and V is TRBV28; D not resolved. This CDR3 is 12 amino acids long. Germline CDR1 is MDHEN and CDR2 is SYDVKM. The germline V and J ends were trimmed by 7 bases and 4 bases, with 10 bases remaining between them. The CDR3 is CASKEGSYGYTF. CDR3 bases: TGTGCCAGCAAAGAGGGAAGCTATGGCTACACCTTC.

At least ten counts were recorded for this clonotype. The rearrangement uses TRBV12-3 or TRBV12-4 and TRBJ1-5; a possible D gene is TRBD1 (6 bases). The CDR3 runs 14 residues. V lost 2 bases to trimming and J lost 6 bases, with 11 bases between them. The CDR3 DNA is TGTGCCAGCAGTTTACAGGGGAGGACTCAGCCCCAGCATTTT. It yields the protein CASSLQGRTQPQHF.